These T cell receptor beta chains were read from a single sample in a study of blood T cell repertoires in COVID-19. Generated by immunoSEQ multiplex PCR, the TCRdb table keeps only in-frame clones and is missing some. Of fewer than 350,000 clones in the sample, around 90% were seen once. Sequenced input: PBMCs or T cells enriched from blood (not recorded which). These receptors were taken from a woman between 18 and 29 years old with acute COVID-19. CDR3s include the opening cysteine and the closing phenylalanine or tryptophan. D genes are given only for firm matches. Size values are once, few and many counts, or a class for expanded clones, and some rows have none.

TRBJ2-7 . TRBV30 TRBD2 TGTGCCTGGAGTACGGGAGGGACCTACGAGCAGTACTTC CAWSTGGTYEQYF
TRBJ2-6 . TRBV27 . TGTGCCAGCAGTCTCTCCGGGACACTACGGTCTGGGGCCAACGTCCTGACTTTC CASSLSGTLRSGANVLTF
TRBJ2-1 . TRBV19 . TGTGCCAGTAGCTATGGGGCCTCCAATGAGCAGTTCTTC CASSYGASNEQFF
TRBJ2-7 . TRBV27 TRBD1 TGTGCCAGCAGTGGATACAGGGGCGAGCAGTACTTC CASSGYRGEQYF
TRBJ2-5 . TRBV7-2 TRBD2 TGTGCCAGCAGCTTAGACGGGAGCGGGAGGGCTCAAAAGACCCAGTACTTC CASSLDGSGRAQKTQYF
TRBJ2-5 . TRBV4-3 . TGCGCCAGCAGCCAAGTCCTCGACAGAAACCAAGAGACCCAGTACTTC CASSQVLDRNQETQYF
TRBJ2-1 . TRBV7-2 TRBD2 TGTGCCAGCAGCTTAGTCGCTAGCGGGAGCTCCTACAATGAGCAGTTCTTC CASSLVASGSSYNEQFF
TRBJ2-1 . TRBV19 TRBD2 TGTGCCAGTAAACCCTGGGAAGCGGGAGACAACAATGAGCAGTTCTTC CASKPWEAGDNNEQFF
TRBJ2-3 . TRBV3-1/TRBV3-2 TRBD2 TGTGCCAGCAGCCCTCTAGCGGGACTTTACACAGATACGCAGTATTTT CASSPLAGLYTDTQYF
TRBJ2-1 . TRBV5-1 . TGCGCCAGCAGCTGGGGGGACAGAGCCTACAATGAGCAGTTCTTC CASSWGDRAYNEQFF
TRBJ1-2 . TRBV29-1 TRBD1 TGCAGCGTTGACCGGTCGGTACAGGGGGCGAACTATGGCTACACCTTC CSVDRSVQGANYGYTF
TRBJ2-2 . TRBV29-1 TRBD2 TGCAGCGTGGGACTAGCGAACACCGGGGAGCTGTTTTTT CSVGLANTGELFF
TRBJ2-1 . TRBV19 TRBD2 TGTGCCAGTAGTATTCGGGATACTAGCGGGAGATACAATGAGCAGTTCTTC CASSIRDTSGRYNEQFF
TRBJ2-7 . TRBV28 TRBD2 TGTGCCTCGAGAGGACTAGCCTACGAGCAGTACTTC CASRGLAYEQYF
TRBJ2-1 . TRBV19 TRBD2 TGTGCCAGTAGTACGGGCCGGGAGGGCAATGAGCAGTTCTTC CASSTGREGNEQFF
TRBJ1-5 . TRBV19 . TGTGCCAGTAGCAGGAAAAGCAATCAGCCCCAGCATTTT CASSRKSNQPQHF
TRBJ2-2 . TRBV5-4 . TGTGCCAGCAGCTTAGGGGAATACACCGGGGAGCTGTTTTTT CASSLGEYTGELFF
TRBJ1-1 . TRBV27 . TGTGCCAGCAGTTCTATCCGAGACAGAACTTTAAAGAACACTGAAGCTTTCTTT CASSSIRDRTLKNTEAFF
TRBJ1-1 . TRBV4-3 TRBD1 TGCGCCAGCAGCCGCGCGGACAGGGGGAACACTGAAGCTTTCTTT CASSRADRGNTEAFF
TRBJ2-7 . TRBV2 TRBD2 TGTGCCAGCAGACTCGGGACTAGCGGGCTTTACGAGCAGTACTTC CASRLGTSGLYEQYF
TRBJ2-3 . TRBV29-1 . TGCAGCGCCCTTCGGGGGGCGGGAGATACGCAGTATTTT CSALRGAGDTQYF
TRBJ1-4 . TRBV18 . TGTGCCAGCTCATTACACCCCACTAATGAAAAACTGTTTTTT CASSLHPTNEKLFF
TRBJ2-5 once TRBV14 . TGTGCCAGCAGCCAAGTCCTAGCCCCGTACCAAGAGACCCAGTACTTC CASSQVLAPYQETQYF
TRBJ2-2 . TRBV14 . TGTGCCAGCAGCCATAGAATCACGGGGTTCAGGGAGCTGTTTTTT CASSHRITGFRELFF
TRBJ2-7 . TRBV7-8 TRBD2 TGTGCCAGCAGCTTAATGGCGGGAGGGCGCGAGCAGTACTTC CASSLMAGGREQYF
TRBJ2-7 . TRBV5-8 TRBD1 TGTGCCAGCAGAAACCCGGGACAGGGGGCTGGGTACGAGCAGTACTTC CASRNPGQGAGYEQYF
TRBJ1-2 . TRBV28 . TGTGCCAGCAATATACAGGGCAGCGGTGGCTACACCTTC CASNIQGSGGYTF
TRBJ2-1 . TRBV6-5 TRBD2 TGTGCCAGCAGTCACTTAGCGGGAGTCTCGGCCAATGAGCAGTTCTTC CASSHLAGVSANEQFF
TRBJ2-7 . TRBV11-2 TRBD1 TGTGCCAGCAGCCCTCGACAGGGCCTTGGCTACGAGCAGTACTTC CASSPRQGLGYEQYF
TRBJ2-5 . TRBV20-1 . TGCAGTGCTAGTCCCGAAGGGAGCTGGGTAGAGACCCAGTACTTC CSASPEGSWVETQYF
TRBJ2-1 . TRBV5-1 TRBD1 TGCGCCAGCAGCTTGGCGCATGCAGGGGGCTACAATGAGCAGTTCTTC CASSLAHAGGYNEQFF
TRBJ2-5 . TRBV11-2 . TGTGCCAGCAGCTTAGTACCTCCAGAAGAGACCCAGTACTTC CASSLVPPEETQYF
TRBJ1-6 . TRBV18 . TGTGCCAGCTCATCGACACGGGAACGGGGTTCACCCCTCCACTTT CASSSTRERGSPLHF
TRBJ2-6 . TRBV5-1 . TGCGCCAGCAGGCCTACAGGGCAAGTGGGCAGGGCGGACTTTGGGGCCAACGTCCTGACTTTC CASRPTGQVGRADFGANVLTF
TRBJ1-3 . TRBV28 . TGTGCCAGCAGCTCCGGGATCTCTGGAAACACCATATATTTT CASSSGISGNTIYF
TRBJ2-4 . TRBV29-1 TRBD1 TGCAGCGCACTGGGACAGGGACTTCAGTACTTC CSALGQGLQYF
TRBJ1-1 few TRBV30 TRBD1 TGTGCCTGGAGTGAAAACCCCGGGACAGGGAACACTGAAGCTTTCTTT CAWSENPGTGNTEAFF
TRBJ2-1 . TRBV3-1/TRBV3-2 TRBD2 TGTGCCAGCAGCCGTCAGCCCGGGACTAGCGGGAGGCCTTCACACTCCTACAATGAGCAGTTCTTC CASSRQPGTSGRPSHSYNEQFF
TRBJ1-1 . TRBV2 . TGTGCCAGCAGTGGGAGACCTATACCTCAAGCTTTCTTT CASSGRPIPQAFF
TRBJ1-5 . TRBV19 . TGTGCCAGTACCGCGGACGGGAGAGGCAATCAGCCCCAGCATTTT CASTADGRGNQPQHF
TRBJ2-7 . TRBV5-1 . TGCGCCAGCAGCCCAGGAAGAGAGCAGTACTTC CASSPGREQYF
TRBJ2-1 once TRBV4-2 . TGTGCCAGCAGCCAAGATATAGGGGTAGGGCCTTACAATGAGCAGTTCTTC CASSQDIGVGPYNEQFF
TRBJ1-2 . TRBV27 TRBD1 TGTGCCAGCAGTTTAGGGACAGGGGATGGCTACACCTTC CASSLGTGDGYTF
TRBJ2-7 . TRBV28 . TGTGCCAGCAGCTTTTCCTACGAGCAGTACTTC CASSFSYEQYF
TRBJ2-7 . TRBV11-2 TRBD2 TGTGCCAGCAGCTTAGCGGGGGGTGCCGAGCAGTACTTC CASSLAGGAEQYF
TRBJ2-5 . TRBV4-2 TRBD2 TGTGCCAGCAGCCAAGATCGGGCGGGAGTGGGGACCCAGTACTTC CASSQDRAGVGTQYF
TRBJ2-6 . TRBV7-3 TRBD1 TGTGCCAGCAGCTTAGGGGACAGGGAGTCTGGGGCCAACGTCCTGACTTTC CASSLGDRESGANVLTF
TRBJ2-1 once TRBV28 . TGTGCCAGCAGCCGTCTTAATGAGCAGTTCTTC CASSRLNEQFF
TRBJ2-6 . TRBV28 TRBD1 TGTGCCATCCCAAAGGACAGGTCCAGCTCTGGGGCCAACGTCCTGACTTTC CAIPKDRSSSGANVLTF
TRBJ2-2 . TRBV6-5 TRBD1 TGTGCCAGCACCCAGGGGGTCGGGGAGCTGTTTTTT CASTQGVGELFF
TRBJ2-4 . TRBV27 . TGTGCCAGCAGTTTCAGCCAGGGAAACATTCAGTACTTC CASSFSQGNIQYF
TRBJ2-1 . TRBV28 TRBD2 TGTGCCAGCAGTTTATGGAACCGGCTAGCGGGAGGTGAAAATGAGCAGTTCTTC CASSLWNRLAGGENEQFF
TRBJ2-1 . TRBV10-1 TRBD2 TGCGCCAGCAGTGAGGTTTCTAGCGGGAGCTCCTACAATGAGCAGTTCTTC CASSEVSSGSSYNEQFF
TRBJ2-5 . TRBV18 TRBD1 TGTGCCAGCTCACACACAGGGGAAAAGGAGACCCAGTACTTC CASSHTGEKETQYF
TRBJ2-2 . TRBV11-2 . TGTGCCAGCAGCCGGGCCGGGGAGCTGTTTTTT CASSRAGELFF
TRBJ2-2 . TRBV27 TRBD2 TGTGCCAGCAGTCCACTAGCGCCGAACACCGGGGAGCTGTTTTTT CASSPLAPNTGELFF
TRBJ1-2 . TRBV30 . TGTGCCTGGAGTGTCGGGCAGGGGATGGTAGAGGGCTACACCTTC CAWSVGQGMVEGYTF
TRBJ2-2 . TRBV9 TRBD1 TGTGCCAGCAGCACCCGGACAGGTTTAAGCACCGGGGAGCTGTTTTTT CASSTRTGLSTGELFF
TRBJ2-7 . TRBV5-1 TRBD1 TGCGCCAGCAGCTTGACAGGGGGCTACGAGCAGTACTTC CASSLTGGYEQYF
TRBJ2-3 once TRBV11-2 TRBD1 TGTGCCAGCAGCTCGGTTCAGGGGGCGGCGGATACGCAGTATTTT CASSSVQGAADTQYF